This T cell receptor (beta chain) was found in a study of read filtering for tumor transcriptome and immune sequencing. The library was built from around 0.4 ug RNA with molecular barcoded adaptors for alpha/delta and beta/gamma chains. From the reads, TCRdb called clonotypes with MiXCR, one entry per CDR3 protein. The profile covers 30,000 to 40,000 distinct CDR3 sequences, with roughly 10% appearing a single time and around 35% taken by the ten largest. This clonotype has at least ten counts. V shed 4 bases and J shed 4 bases, with 14 bases lying between them. CDR3 size: 14 residues. Looked up from germline, CDR1 is SGHAT and CDR2 is FQNNGV.

The TCR sequence derives from a donor aged 40 or older with multiple myeloma. Specimen: a population of CD138-negative cells sorted from bone marrow. This chain uses TRBV11-2 with TRBJ2-7, with D unclear. The CDR3, as DNA: TGTGCCAGCAGCTCCCTGGGGTGGGGTTACGAGCAGTACTTC. Encoded protein: CASSSLGWGYEQYF. Full variable domain (missing parts from reference TRBV11-2 and TRBJ2-7): EAGVAQSPRYKIIEKRQSVAFWCNPISGHATLYWYQQILGQGPKLLIQFQNNGVVDDSQLPKDRFSAERLKGVDSTLKIQPAKLEDSAVYLCASSSLGWGYEQYFGPGTRLTVT.